Sequencing of this T cell receptor (beta chain) was carried out in a study of CD8 T cells in Susac syndrome. With random hexamers, reverse transcription was performed on roughly 0.5 to 1 ug of RNA. Across 54 Vbeta and 13 Jbeta, immunoSEQ multiplex PCR amplified TCR beta CDR3. TCRdb called the immunoSEQ multiplex PCR reads again in MiXCR, with one record for every CDR3 protein. In the table there are some 260,000 distinct CDR3 sequences, around 84% of which are singletons. This CDR3 comprises 15 residues. Germline V lookup: CDR1 MDHEN, CDR2 SYDVKM. Trimming stripped 10 bases from V and 0 bases from J, with 18 bases between. TCR beta from blood CD8+ and CD4+ T cells was sequenced. Purification of the CD8+ and CD4+ T cells relied on negative isolation, and TEMRA cells underwent FACS enrichment.

The chain joins TRBV28 to TRBJ1-1; possible D gene TRBD1, 5 bases. This sequence originates from a human donor with multiple sclerosis. Sequencing was performed on CD8+ T cells from PBMCs. The CDR3: CATRQWAKMNTEAFF. The CDR3 region has the DNA TGTGCCACCCGACAGTGGGCTAAGATGAACACTGAAGCTTTCTTT.